These T cell receptor beta chains were read from a single sample in a study of cytomegalovirus exposure and HLA in healthy donors. TCRdb's table, derived via immunoSEQ multiplex PCR, lists solely in-frame clones and lacks some. Of 200,000 to 300,000 clones in the sample, around nine tenths were seen once. The sequenced sample consisted of PBMCs. These receptors originate from a young man in good health and CMV-seronegative. Each CDR3 is given with its conserved first and last residue. Fields, in order: V gene, clone size, D gene, J gene, CDR3 DNA, CDR3 protein. The D gene is left open where the match is weak. Size tells how often a clone was seen (once, few, many) or the class of an expanded clone, and some rows leave it out.

V gene: TRBV5-1; clone size: -; D gene: TRBD2; J gene: TRBJ2-3; CDR3 DNA: TGCGCCAGCAGCTTACTAGCGGGGGGATCTGATACGCAGTATTTT; CDR3 protein: CASSLLAGGSDTQYF
V gene: TRBV27; clone size: once; D gene: -; J gene: TRBJ1-4; CDR3 DNA: TGTGCCAGCAGTTTAAAGGCACGACAGATTGAGGTTGAAAAACTGTTTTTT; CDR3 protein: CASSLKARQIEVEKLFF
V gene: TRBV11-2; clone size: -; D gene: TRBD1; J gene: TRBJ2-2; CDR3 DNA: TGTGCCAGCAGCTCTCCGACAGGGAAGGGCGGGGAGCTGTTTTTT; CDR3 protein: CASSSPTGKGGELFF
V gene: TRBV10-3; clone size: -; D gene: -; J gene: TRBJ2-3; CDR3 DNA: TGTGCCATCAGGTCGGCGCAGGTCACAGATACGCAGTATTTT; CDR3 protein: CAIRSAQVTDTQYF
V gene: TRBV10-3; clone size: -; D gene: -; J gene: TRBJ1-2; CDR3 DNA: TGTGCCATCAGTGAGTCGGGGGGTCAGTATGGCTACACCTTC; CDR3 protein: CAISESGGQYGYTF
V gene: TRBV11-2; clone size: -; D gene: -; J gene: TRBJ2-3; CDR3 DNA: TGTGCCAGCAGCTTGGGCGGGCCGGGCACAGATACGCAGTATTTT; CDR3 protein: CASSLGGPGTDTQYF
V gene: TRBV15; clone size: -; D gene: -; J gene: TRBJ2-1; CDR3 DNA: TGTGCCACCAGCAAAGAAGGGGGATACAATGAGCAGTTCTTC; CDR3 protein: CATSKEGGYNEQFF
V gene: TRBV9; clone size: -; D gene: -; J gene: TRBJ2-6; CDR3 DNA: TGTGCCAGCAGCCCCACTGGGGCAGGGGCCTACTCTGGGGCCAACGTCCTGACTTTC; CDR3 protein: CASSPTGAGAYSGANVLTF
V gene: TRBV10-3; clone size: -; D gene: TRBD1; J gene: TRBJ2-2; CDR3 DNA: TGTGCCATCAGTCATACAGGGGTGCCCGGGGAGCTGTTTTTT; CDR3 protein: CAISHTGVPGELFF
V gene: TRBV4-3; clone size: many; D gene: TRBD1; J gene: TRBJ2-7; CDR3 DNA: TGCGCCAGCAGCCTAGGACAGGGCCTCTACGAGCAGTACTTC; CDR3 protein: CASSLGQGLYEQYF
V gene: TRBV29-1; clone size: -; D gene: TRBD2; J gene: TRBJ2-3; CDR3 DNA: TGCAGCCTTAGGGAGGGAGTCGATACGCAGTATTTT; CDR3 protein: CSLREGVDTQYF
V gene: TRBV9; clone size: -; D gene: -; J gene: TRBJ1-1; CDR3 DNA: TGTGCCAGCAGCCCCTTACAGGGAGACCCGGGGGCTTTCTTT; CDR3 protein: CASSPLQGDPGAFF
V gene: TRBV15; clone size: -; D gene: TRBD1; J gene: TRBJ1-2; CDR3 DNA: TGTGCCACCTCCACAGGGACAGACTATGGCTACACCTTC; CDR3 protein: CATSTGTDYGYTF
V gene: TRBV29-1; clone size: -; D gene: TRBD2; J gene: TRBJ2-3; CDR3 DNA: TGCAGCTACCGGGGGACTAGCGGGAGTCCAGATACGCAGTATTTT; CDR3 protein: CSYRGTSGSPDTQYF
V gene: TRBV5-4; clone size: -; D gene: -; J gene: TRBJ1-2; CDR3 DNA: TGTGCCAGCACTACGGCCCCAGGGGACTATGGTTACACCTTC; CDR3 protein: CASTTAPGDYGYTF
V gene: TRBV18; clone size: -; D gene: TRBD2; J gene: TRBJ2-7; CDR3 DNA: TGTGCCAGCTCACCCGATTACCACGGGACAGCGGGGGGCGAGCAGTACTTC; CDR3 protein: CASSPDYHGTAGGEQYF
V gene: TRBV7-2; clone size: -; D gene: TRBD1; J gene: TRBJ1-6; CDR3 DNA: TGTGCCAGCAGCCTAGACAGGGGGGCTTCACCCCTCCACTTT; CDR3 protein: CASSLDRGASPLHF
V gene: TRBV7-9; clone size: -; D gene: TRBD2; J gene: TRBJ2-3; CDR3 DNA: TGTGCCGTACTACTAGCGGAGCACACAGATACGCAGTATTTT; CDR3 protein: CAVLLAEHTDTQYF
V gene: TRBV7-8; clone size: -; D gene: TRBD1; J gene: TRBJ1-2; CDR3 DNA: TGTGCCAGCAGCGTGCTGGGGGGACAGAGCTATGGCTACACCTTC; CDR3 protein: CASSVLGGQSYGYTF
V gene: TRBV27; clone size: -; D gene: TRBD2; J gene: TRBJ2-1; CDR3 DNA: TGTGCCAGCAGCCTTACTACTAGCGGCGAGCAGTTCTTC; CDR3 protein: CASSLTTSGEQFF
V gene: TRBV18; clone size: few; D gene: TRBD1; J gene: TRBJ1-1; CDR3 DNA: TGTGCCAGCTCACCCGGACAGGGGGAAGGAGCTTTCTTT; CDR3 protein: CASSPGQGEGAFF
V gene: TRBV9; clone size: -; D gene: -; J gene: TRBJ1-1; CDR3 DNA: TGTGCCAGCAGCGTCATCCTCGGGGCTGAAGCTTTCTTT; CDR3 protein: CASSVILGAEAFF
V gene: TRBV2; clone size: -; D gene: -; J gene: TRBJ2-7; CDR3 DNA: TGTGCCAGCAGTGAAAGATGGCTTCTCTACGAGCAGTACTTC; CDR3 protein: CASSERWLLYEQYF
V gene: TRBV4-3; clone size: -; D gene: -; J gene: TRBJ1-1; CDR3 DNA: TGCGCCAGCAGCCAGACTGACAGTACTGAAGCTTTCTTT; CDR3 protein: CASSQTDSTEAFF
V gene: TRBV4-1; clone size: -; D gene: TRBD2; J gene: TRBJ2-7; CDR3 DNA: TGCGCCAGCAGAAAAGGACTAGCGGCCTACGAGCAGTACTTC; CDR3 protein: CASRKGLAAYEQYF
V gene: TRBV10-3; clone size: -; D gene: TRBD2; J gene: TRBJ2-3; CDR3 DNA: TGTGCCATCAGTGAGTCCCCAGGGACTAGCGGGGCTAGCACAGATACGCAGTATTTT; CDR3 protein: CAISESPGTSGASTDTQYF
V gene: TRBV19; clone size: -; D gene: -; J gene: TRBJ2-5; CDR3 DNA: TGTGCCAGTAGTATAGGGGCCGACCCTCGGGAGACCCAGTACTTC; CDR3 protein: CASSIGADPRETQYF
V gene: TRBV28; clone size: few; D gene: TRBD1; J gene: TRBJ1-5; CDR3 DNA: TGTGCCAGTAAAACAGGGGACCAACATAGCAATCAGCCCCAGCATTTT; CDR3 protein: CASKTGDQHSNQPQHF
V gene: TRBV6-1; clone size: -; D gene: TRBD1; J gene: TRBJ1-6; CDR3 DNA: TGTGCCAGCAGTGAAGTCGGGACAGTGAATTCACCCCTCCACTTT; CDR3 protein: CASSEVGTVNSPLHF
V gene: TRBV5-1; clone size: few; D gene: TRBD2; J gene: TRBJ2-1; CDR3 DNA: TGCGCCAGCAGCTTAGGCGGGGGAGACAATGAGCAGTTCTTC; CDR3 protein: CASSLGGGDNEQFF
V gene: TRBV4-3; clone size: -; D gene: TRBD1; J gene: TRBJ2-3; CDR3 DNA: TGCGCCAGCAGCCAAAGACCGGGACAGGGGGCGGCAGATACGCAGTATTTT; CDR3 protein: CASSQRPGQGAADTQYF
V gene: TRBV5-1; clone size: -; D gene: -; J gene: TRBJ2-7; CDR3 DNA: TGCGCCAGCAGCCCGGGGGTCTACGAGCAGTACTTC; CDR3 protein: CASSPGVYEQYF
V gene: TRBV5-1; clone size: -; D gene: -; J gene: TRBJ1-6; CDR3 DNA: TGCGCCAGCAGCCCAAAACAGGGCTCCTATAATTCACCCCTCCACTTT; CDR3 protein: CASSPKQGSYNSPLHF
V gene: TRBV5-4; clone size: -; D gene: -; J gene: TRBJ2-3; CDR3 DNA: TGTGCCAGCAGCCCATCCCTGATTCGAGCAACGCAGTATTTT; CDR3 protein: CASSPSLIRATQYF
V gene: TRBV5-1; clone size: -; D gene: TRBD1; J gene: TRBJ1-1; CDR3 DNA: TGCGCCAGCAGCCCTGGACAGGGGAAGGATTTCTTT; CDR3 protein: CASSPGQGKDFF
V gene: TRBV4-3; clone size: -; D gene: -; J gene: TRBJ1-5; CDR3 DNA: TGCGCCAGCAGCCAGGCTAGAGATCAGCCCCAGCATTTT; CDR3 protein: CASSQARDQPQHF
V gene: TRBV6-1; clone size: -; D gene: -; J gene: TRBJ2-1; CDR3 DNA: TGTGCCAGCAGTGACTGGAGCTCCTACAATGAGCAGTTCTTC; CDR3 protein: CASSDWSSYNEQFF
V gene: TRBV10-3; clone size: -; D gene: TRBD1; J gene: TRBJ1-5; CDR3 DNA: TGTGCCTTCTACTCCGGGACAGGGTGGGGTCAGCCCCAGCATTTT; CDR3 protein: CAFYSGTGWGQPQHF
V gene: TRBV15; clone size: -; D gene: -; J gene: TRBJ2-2; CDR3 DNA: TGTGCCACCAGCTCTGAGAGGGGGGAGCTGTTTTTT; CDR3 protein: CATSSERGELFF
V gene: TRBV7-9; clone size: -; D gene: TRBD2; J gene: TRBJ2-7; CDR3 DNA: TGTGCCAGCAGCGAGACGGGGGGGATCTCCTACGAGCAGTACTTC; CDR3 protein: CASSETGGISYEQYF
V gene: TRBV2; clone size: -; D gene: -; J gene: TRBJ1-2; CDR3 DNA: TGTGCCAGCCAACTGCGGGGGGTACTCCACTATGGCTACACCTTC; CDR3 protein: CASQLRGVLHYGYTF
V gene: TRBV7-2; clone size: -; D gene: -; J gene: TRBJ2-3; CDR3 DNA: TGTGCCAGCAGCTTAGGTCTCGGGGGAGGTCGGACGGATACGCAGTATTTT; CDR3 protein: CASSLGLGGGRTDTQYF
V gene: TRBV5-8; clone size: -; D gene: -; J gene: TRBJ2-7; CDR3 DNA: TGTGCCAGCAGCTGGACAGTGAGCTCCTACGAGCAGTACTTC; CDR3 protein: CASSWTVSSYEQYF
V gene: TRBV28; clone size: -; D gene: TRBD1; J gene: TRBJ2-1; CDR3 DNA: TGTGCCAGCAGTTTAAGGGACAGAGTAAGCTCCTACAATGAGCAGTTCTTC; CDR3 protein: CASSLRDRVSSYNEQFF
V gene: TRBV30; clone size: once; D gene: -; J gene: TRBJ2-1; CDR3 DNA: TGTGCCTGGAGTTCCGAGACTCCCCATGAGCAGTTCTTC; CDR3 protein: CAWSSETPHEQFF
V gene: TRBV7-2; clone size: -; D gene: -; J gene: TRBJ2-7; CDR3 DNA: TGTGCCAGCAGCCAGGGGCCCCTCGAGCAGTACTTC; CDR3 protein: CASSQGPLEQYF
V gene: TRBV5-1; clone size: -; D gene: -; J gene: TRBJ2-2; CDR3 DNA: TGCGCCAGCAGCCCCTCGGGGGGCGTGATTTCCGGGGAGCTGTTTTTT; CDR3 protein: CASSPSGGVISGELFF
V gene: TRBV12-5; clone size: -; D gene: -; J gene: TRBJ2-7; CDR3 DNA: TGTGCTAGTGGTTCGCAAAGCACAGGGCCAGTTTCCTACGAGCAGTACTTC; CDR3 protein: CASGSQSTGPVSYEQYF
V gene: TRBV4-1; clone size: -; D gene: -; J gene: TRBJ2-7; CDR3 DNA: TGCGCCAGCAGCCAAGATTTAGTGGAGCAGTACTTC; CDR3 protein: CASSQDLVEQYF
V gene: TRBV6-5; clone size: -; D gene: TRBD2; J gene: TRBJ2-7; CDR3 DNA: TGTGCCAGCAGACTCCATAGCGGGAAAAGCGACGAGCAGTACTTC; CDR3 protein: CASRLHSGKSDEQYF
V gene: TRBV30; clone size: -; D gene: TRBD2; J gene: TRBJ2-7; CDR3 DNA: TGTGCCTGGAGCGGGGGTGGGACTAGCGGATACTACGAGCAGTACTTC; CDR3 protein: CAWSGGGTSGYYEQYF
V gene: TRBV27; clone size: few; D gene: -; J gene: TRBJ1-6; CDR3 DNA: TGTGCCAGCAGCCTCGGGACAACCTATAATTCACCCCTCCACTTT; CDR3 protein: CASSLGTTYNSPLHF
V gene: TRBV5-5; clone size: -; D gene: -; J gene: TRBJ2-7; CDR3 DNA: TGTGCCAGCAGGGCGAGGGGAGGCGGAGTATTCGTGAACGAGCAGTACTTC; CDR3 protein: CASRARGGGVFVNEQYF
V gene: TRBV29-1; clone size: -; D gene: TRBD2; J gene: TRBJ2-3; CDR3 DNA: TGCAGCGTTGACCTGGGACTAGCGGGAGCTTCCACAGATACGCAGTATTTT; CDR3 protein: CSVDLGLAGASTDTQYF
V gene: TRBV4-3; clone size: -; D gene: TRBD1; J gene: TRBJ1-2; CDR3 DNA: TGCGCCAGCAGCCAAAATTACCCGGGACAGGGCTCCGGCTACACCTTC; CDR3 protein: CASSQNYPGQGSGYTF
V gene: TRBV6-6; clone size: few; D gene: TRBD1; J gene: TRBJ2-7; CDR3 DNA: TGTGCCAGCAGTTACGGGGACAGGGTCTACGAGCAGTACTTC; CDR3 protein: CASSYGDRVYEQYF
V gene: TRBV28; clone size: -; D gene: -; J gene: TRBJ2-7; CDR3 DNA: TGTGCCAGCAGCCCGTTCGGCGGTCGAAGCTCCTACGAGCAGTACTTC; CDR3 protein: CASSPFGGRSSYEQYF
V gene: TRBV4-3; clone size: -; D gene: -; J gene: TRBJ2-2; CDR3 DNA: TGCGCCAGCAGCCAATGGCAGGGGGGATCCGGGGAGCTGTTTTTT; CDR3 protein: CASSQWQGGSGELFF